This T cell receptor (beta chain) stems from a study of regulatory T cells in long-lasting Graves disease. The time point was: newly diagnosed GD, antithyroid drugs for less than 3 months. Following extraction of RNA from PBMCs, that RNA was used to make the TCR library. This clonotype was counted many times. Its specificity is unknown. Broader study findings: The study found TRBV28, TRBJ1-2 and TRBJ2-5 favored in persistent disease.

Relying on iRepertoire HTBI primers and Arm-PCR of CDR3 regions, the team built TCR beta libraries. MiXCR, applied by TCRdb to the multiplex PCR reads, yields one record per CDR3 protein. The table shows roughly 380,000 distinct CDR3 sequences, with 15% to 20% occurring only once. This CDR3 is built from 16 residues. V was shortened by 6 bases and J by 0 bases, with 12 bases between the two germline ends. Per the germline V gene, CDR1 is SNHLY and CDR2 is FYNNEI. The sample also formed part of further work on T cells in Graves' hyperthyroidism and ophthalmopathy.

The sequencing used peripheral blood mononuclear cells (PBMCs), collected at new diagnosis, from a patient treated with antithyroid drugs. The V call is TRBV2, the J call TRBJ1-6; the D gene is possibly TRBD1 (5 bases). This clonotype was obtained from a man between 40 and 49 years old with Graves disease. CDR3 region: CASRRGLSSYNSPLHF. The DNA of the CDR3 is TGTGCCAGCAGGCGGGGCTTGAGCTCCTATAATTCACCCCTCCACTTT.